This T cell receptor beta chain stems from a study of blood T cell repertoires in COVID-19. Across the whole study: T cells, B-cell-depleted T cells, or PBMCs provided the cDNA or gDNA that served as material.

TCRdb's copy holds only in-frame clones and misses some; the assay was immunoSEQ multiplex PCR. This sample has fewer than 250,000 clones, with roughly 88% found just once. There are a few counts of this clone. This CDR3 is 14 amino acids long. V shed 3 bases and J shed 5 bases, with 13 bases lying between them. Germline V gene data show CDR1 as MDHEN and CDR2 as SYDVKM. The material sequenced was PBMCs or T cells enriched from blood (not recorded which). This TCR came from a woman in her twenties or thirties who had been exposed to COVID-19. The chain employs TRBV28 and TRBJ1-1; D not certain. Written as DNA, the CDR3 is TGTGCCAGCAGTTTGAGGGATCCGGGAACTGAAGCTTTCTTT. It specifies CASSLRDPGTEAFF.